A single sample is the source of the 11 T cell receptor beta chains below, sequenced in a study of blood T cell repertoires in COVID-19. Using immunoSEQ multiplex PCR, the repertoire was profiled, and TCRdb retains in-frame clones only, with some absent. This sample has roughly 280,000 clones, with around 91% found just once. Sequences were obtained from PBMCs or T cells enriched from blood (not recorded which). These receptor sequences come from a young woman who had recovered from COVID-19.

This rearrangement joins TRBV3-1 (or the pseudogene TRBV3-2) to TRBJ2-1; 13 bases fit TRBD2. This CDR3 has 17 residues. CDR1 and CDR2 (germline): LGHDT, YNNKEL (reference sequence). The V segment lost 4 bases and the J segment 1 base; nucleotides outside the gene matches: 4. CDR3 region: CASSLLAGGRSYNEQFF. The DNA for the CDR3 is TGTGCCAGCAGCCTACTAGCGGGGGGGCGGTCCTACAATGAGCAGTTCTTC.

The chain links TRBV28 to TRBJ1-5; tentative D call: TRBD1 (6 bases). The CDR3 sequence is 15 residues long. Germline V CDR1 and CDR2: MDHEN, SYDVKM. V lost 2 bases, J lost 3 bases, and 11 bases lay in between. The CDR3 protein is CASSLVGTPNQPQHF. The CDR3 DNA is TGTGCCAGCAGTTTAGTTGGGACACCCAATCAGCCCCAGCATTTT. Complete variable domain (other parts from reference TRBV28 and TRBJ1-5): DVKVTQSSRYLVKRTGEKVFLECVQDMDHENMFWYRQDPGLGLRLIYFSYDVKMKEKGDIPEGYSVSREKKERFSLILESASTNQTSMYLCASSLVGTPNQPQHFGDGTRLSIL.

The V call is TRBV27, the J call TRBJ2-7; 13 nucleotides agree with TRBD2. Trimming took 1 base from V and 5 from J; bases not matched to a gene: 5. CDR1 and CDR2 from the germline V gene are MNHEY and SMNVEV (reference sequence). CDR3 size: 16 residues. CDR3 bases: TGTGCCAGCAGTTTATACGGACTAGCGGGGGTCAACGAGCAGTACTTC. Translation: CASSLYGLAGVNEQYF.

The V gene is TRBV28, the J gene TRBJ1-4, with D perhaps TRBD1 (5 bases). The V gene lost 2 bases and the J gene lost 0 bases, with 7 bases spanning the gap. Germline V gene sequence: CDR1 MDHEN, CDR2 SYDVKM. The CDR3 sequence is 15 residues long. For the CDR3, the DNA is TGTGCCAGCAGTTTAACAGGTGCAACTAATGAAAAACTGTTTTTT. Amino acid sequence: CASSLTGATNEKLFF.

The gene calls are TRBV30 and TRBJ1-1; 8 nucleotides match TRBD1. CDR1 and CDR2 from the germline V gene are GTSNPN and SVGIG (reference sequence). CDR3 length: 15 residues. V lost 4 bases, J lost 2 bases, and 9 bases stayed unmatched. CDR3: CAWNTGTGINTEAFF. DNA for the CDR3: TGTGCCTGGAATACCGGGACAGGTATCAACACTGAAGCTTTCTTT. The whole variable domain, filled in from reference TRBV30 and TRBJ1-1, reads SQTIHQWPATLVQPVGSPLSLECTVEGTSNPNLYWYRQAAGRGLQLLFYSVGIGQISSEVPQNLSASRPQDRQFILSSKKLLLSDSGFYLCAWNTGTGINTEAFFGQGTRLTVV.

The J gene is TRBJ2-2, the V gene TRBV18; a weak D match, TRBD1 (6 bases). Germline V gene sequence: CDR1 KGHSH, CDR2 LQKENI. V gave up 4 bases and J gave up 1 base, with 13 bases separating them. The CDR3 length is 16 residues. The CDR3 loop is CASSRSTGVNTGELFF. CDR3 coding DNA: TGTGCCAGCTCACGATCGACAGGCGTGAACACCGGGGAGCTGTTTTTT.

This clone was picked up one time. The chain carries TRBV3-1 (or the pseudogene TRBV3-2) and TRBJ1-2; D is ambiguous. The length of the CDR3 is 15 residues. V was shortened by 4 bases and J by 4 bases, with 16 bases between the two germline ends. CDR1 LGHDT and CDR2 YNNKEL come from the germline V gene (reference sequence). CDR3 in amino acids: CASSPRVHFSYGYTF. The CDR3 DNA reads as TGTGCCAGCAGCCCCCGGGTCCACTTCTCCTATGGCTACACCTTC.

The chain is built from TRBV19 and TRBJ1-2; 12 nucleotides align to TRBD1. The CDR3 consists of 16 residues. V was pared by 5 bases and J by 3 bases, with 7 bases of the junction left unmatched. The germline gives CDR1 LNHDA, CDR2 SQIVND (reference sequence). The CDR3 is CASSSRGTGGYYGYTF. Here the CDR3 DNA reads TGTGCCAGTAGTTCCCGCGGGACAGGGGGCTACTATGGCTACACCTTC.

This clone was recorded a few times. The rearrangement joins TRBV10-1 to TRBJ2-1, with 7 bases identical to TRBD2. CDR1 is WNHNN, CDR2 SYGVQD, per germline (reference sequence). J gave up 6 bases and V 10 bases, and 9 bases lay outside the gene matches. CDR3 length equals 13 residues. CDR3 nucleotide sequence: TGCGCCACCTCGTCAGCGGGGCTCAATGAGCAGTTCTTC. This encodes CATSSAGLNEQFF.

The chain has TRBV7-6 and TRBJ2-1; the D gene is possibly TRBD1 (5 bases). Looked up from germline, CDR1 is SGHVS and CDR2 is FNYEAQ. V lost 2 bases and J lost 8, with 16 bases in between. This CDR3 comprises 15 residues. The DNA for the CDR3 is TGTGCCAGCAGCTTACTGCAGGGTTTTTATCATGAGCAGTTCTTC. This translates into CASSLLQGFYHEQFF.

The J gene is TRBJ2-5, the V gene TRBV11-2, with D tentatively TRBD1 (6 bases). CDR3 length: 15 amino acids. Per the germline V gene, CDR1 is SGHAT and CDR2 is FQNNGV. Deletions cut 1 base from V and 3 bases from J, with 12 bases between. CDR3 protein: CASSLGTAVKETQYF. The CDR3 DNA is TGTGCCAGCAGCTTAGGGACAGCGGTAAAAGAGACCCAGTACTTC.